The entry that follows covers one T cell receptor (beta chain) sequence. The target antigen is unknown. This sample was included in a study of graft-versus-host responses after intestinal transplantation. Study-wide results and limits: The recipient marrow held GvH clones, and some of them showed up first in ileum or blood.

The CDR3 loop spans 19 amino acids. Germline V gene sequence: CDR1 MDHEN, CDR2 SYDVKM. V shed 5 bases and J 1 base; nucleotides not matched to a gene: 18. Method: immunoSEQ multiplex PCR; TCRdb's copy keeps in-frame clones and lacks some. The repertoire includes 25,000 or so clones, approximately 91% of them detected once, and 2% sits in the top ten. This specimen was PBMCs, taken around 40 days after intestinal transplant. V and J are TRBV28 and TRBJ2-7; 9 positions match TRBD1. The source of this sequence is a human patient who received an intestinal transplant, so some T cells may come from the graft donor. The CDR3 coding sequence is TGTGCCAGCAGTACCATATACAACCGGGACAGGGCTGTTTCCTACGAGCAGTACTTC. Amino acids: CASSTIYNRDRAVSYEQYF.